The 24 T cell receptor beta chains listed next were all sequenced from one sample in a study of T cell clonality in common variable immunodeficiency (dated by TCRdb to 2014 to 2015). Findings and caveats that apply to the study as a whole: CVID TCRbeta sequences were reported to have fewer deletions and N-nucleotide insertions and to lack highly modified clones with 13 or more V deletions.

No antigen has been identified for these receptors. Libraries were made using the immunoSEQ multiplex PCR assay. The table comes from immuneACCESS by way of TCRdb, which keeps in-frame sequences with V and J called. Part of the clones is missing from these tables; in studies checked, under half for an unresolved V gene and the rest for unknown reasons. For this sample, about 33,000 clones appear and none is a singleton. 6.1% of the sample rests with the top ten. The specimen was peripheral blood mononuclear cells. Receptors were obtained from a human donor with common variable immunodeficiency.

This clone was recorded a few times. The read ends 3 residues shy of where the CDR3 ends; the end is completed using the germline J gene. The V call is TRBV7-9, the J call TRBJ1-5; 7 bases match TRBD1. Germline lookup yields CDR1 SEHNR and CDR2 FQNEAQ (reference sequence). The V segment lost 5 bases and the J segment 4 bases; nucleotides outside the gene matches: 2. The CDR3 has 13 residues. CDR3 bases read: TGTGCCAGCAGCCAGACAGGGAATCAGCCC. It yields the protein CASSQTGNQP. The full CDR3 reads CASSQTGNQPQHF.

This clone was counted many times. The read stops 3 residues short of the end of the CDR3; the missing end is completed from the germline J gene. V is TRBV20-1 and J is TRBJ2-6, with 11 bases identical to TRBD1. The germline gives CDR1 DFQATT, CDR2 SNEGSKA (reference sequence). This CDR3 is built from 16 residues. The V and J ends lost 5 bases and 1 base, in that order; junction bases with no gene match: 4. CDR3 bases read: TGCAGTGCTCCGGACAGGGGGCGGTCTGGGGCCAACGTC. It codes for CSAPDRGRSGANV. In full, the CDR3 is CSAPDRGRSGANVLTF.

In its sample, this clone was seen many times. Partial CDR3 DNA: TGCAGCGCTGGACAGGGGAACACTGAA. It is translated as CSAGQGNTE. The whole CDR3 sequence reads CSAGQGNTEAFF. J is TRBJ1-1 and V is TRBV29-1, with TRBD1 matching over 8 bases. Sequencing ends 3 residues short of the CDR3 end; the germline J gene provides the rest. V was clipped by 7 bases and J by 1 base; unmatched bases: 2. This CDR3 contains 12 residues. Germline V gene lookup returns CDR1 SQVTM and CDR2 ANQGSEA.

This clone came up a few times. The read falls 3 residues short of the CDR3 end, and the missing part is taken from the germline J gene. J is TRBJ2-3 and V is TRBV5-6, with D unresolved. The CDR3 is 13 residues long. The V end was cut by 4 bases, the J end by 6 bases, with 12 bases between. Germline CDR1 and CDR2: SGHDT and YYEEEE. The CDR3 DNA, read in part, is TGTGCCAGCAGCCGTATCAGACTGGATACG. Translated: CASSRIRLDT. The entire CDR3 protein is CASSRIRLDTQYF.

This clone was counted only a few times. The part of the CDR3 DNA that was read is TGTGCCTGGGGACAGGGTAGGGATGGC. Translating it yields CAWGQGRDG. The full CDR3 sequence reads CAWGQGRDGYTF. The chain employs TRBV30 and TRBJ1-2; 8 bases are shared with TRBD1. Read sequence stops 3 residues before the CDR3 end, and the germline J gene provides the missing end. Germline CDR1 is GTSNPN and CDR2 is SVGIG (reference sequence). This CDR3 is built from 12 residues. The V and J ends lost 5 bases and 6 bases, in that order; junction bases with no gene match: 5.

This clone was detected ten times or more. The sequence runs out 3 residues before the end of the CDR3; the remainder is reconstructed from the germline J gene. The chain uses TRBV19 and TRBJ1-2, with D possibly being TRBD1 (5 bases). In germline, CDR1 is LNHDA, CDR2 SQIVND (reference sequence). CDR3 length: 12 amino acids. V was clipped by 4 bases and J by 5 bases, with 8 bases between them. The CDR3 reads CASSTQGYGYTF. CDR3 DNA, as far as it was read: TGTGCCAGTAGTACTCAGGGATATGGC.

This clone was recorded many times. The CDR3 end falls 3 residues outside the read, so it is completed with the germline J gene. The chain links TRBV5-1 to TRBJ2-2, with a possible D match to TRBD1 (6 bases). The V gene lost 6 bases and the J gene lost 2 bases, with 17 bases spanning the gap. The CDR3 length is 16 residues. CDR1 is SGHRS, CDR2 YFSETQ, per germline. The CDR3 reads CASNRAFNSNTGELFF. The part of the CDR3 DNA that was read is TGCGCCAGCAACAGGGCCTTCAATTCTAACACCGGGGAG. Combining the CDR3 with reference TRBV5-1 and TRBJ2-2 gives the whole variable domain KAGVTQTPRYLIKTRGQQVTLSCSPISGHRSVSWYQQTPGQGLQFLFEYFSETQRNKGNFPGRFSGRQFSNSRSEMNVSTLELGDSALYLCASNRAFNSNTGELFFGEGSRLTVL.

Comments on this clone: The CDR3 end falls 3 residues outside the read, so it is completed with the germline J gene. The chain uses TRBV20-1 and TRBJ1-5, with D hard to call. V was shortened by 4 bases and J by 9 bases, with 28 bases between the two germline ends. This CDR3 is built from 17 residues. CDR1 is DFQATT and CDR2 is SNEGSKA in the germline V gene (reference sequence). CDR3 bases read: TGCAGTGCTAACGGTGCGTGCATCTCACGTCCCGTTCCGCCC. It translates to CSANGACISRPVPP. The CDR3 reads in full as CSANGACISRPVPPQHF.

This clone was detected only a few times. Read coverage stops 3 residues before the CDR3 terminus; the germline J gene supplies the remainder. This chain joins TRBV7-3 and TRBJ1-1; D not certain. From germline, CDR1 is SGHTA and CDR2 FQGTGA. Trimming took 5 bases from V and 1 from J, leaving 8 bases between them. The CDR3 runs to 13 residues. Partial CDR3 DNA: TGTGCCAGCAGCCAAGTAGAGAACACTGAA. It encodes CASSQVENTE. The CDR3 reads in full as CASSQVENTEAFF.

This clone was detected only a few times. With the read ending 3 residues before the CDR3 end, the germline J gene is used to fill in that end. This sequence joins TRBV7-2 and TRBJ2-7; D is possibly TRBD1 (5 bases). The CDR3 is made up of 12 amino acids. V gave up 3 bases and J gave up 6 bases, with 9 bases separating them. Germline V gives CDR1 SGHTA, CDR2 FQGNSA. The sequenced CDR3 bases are TGTGCCAGCAGCTTGCAGGGATCCGAG. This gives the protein CASSLQGSE. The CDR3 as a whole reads CASSLQGSEQYF.

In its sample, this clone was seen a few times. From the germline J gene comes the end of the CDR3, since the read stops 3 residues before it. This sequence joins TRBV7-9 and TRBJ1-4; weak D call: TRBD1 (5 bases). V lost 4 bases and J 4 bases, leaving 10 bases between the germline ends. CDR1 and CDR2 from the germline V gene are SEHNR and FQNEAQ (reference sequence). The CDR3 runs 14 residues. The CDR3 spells CASSSPGSNEKLFF. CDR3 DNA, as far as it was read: TGTGCCAGCAGCTCGCCAGGGAGTAATGAAAAA.

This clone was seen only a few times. The CDR3 region is CASSFLVGDRAQNTEAFF. The CDR3 bases that were read are TGTGCCAGCAGCTTTTTAGTGGGGGACAGGGCTCAGAACACTGAA. V usage is TRBV7-6 and J usage is TRBJ1-1, with 9 positions matching TRBD1. The read ends 3 residues before the CDR3 terminus; that terminus is restored from the germline J gene. V lost 3 bases to trimming and J lost 1 base; unmatched junction nucleotides: 12. Germline values: CDR1 SGHVS, CDR2 FNYEAQ. The CDR3 spans 18 residues.

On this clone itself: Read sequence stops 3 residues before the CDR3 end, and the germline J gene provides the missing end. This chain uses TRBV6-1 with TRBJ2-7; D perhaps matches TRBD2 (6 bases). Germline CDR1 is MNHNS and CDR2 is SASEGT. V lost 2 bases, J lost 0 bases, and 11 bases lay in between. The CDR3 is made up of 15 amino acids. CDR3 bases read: TGTGCCAGCAGTGAATCCCAGGGAGGCTCCTACGAG. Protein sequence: CASSESQGGSYE. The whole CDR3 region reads CASSESQGGSYEQYF.

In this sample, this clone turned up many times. CDR3 residues: CAWESTPGQPNTGELFF. The CDR3 bases that were read are TGTGCCTGGGAAAGTACCCCGGGACAGCCGAACACCGGGGAG. The chain uses TRBV30 and TRBJ2-2; 7 bases are shared with TRBD1. The read terminates 3 residues before the CDR3 end, so the remaining end is supplied by the germline J gene. CDR1 is GTSNPN and CDR2 is SVGIG in the germline V gene (reference sequence). With 5 bases clipped from V and 0 bases from J, the junction kept 12 bases outside the gene matches. This CDR3 has 17 amino acids.

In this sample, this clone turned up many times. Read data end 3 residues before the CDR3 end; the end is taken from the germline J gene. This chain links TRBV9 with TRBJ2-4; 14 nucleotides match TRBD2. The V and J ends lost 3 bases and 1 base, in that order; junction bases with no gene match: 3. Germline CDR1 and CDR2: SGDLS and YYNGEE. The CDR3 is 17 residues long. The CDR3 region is CASSETSGGAAKNIQYF. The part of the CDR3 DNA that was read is TGTGCCAGCAGCGAGACTAGCGGGGGGGCGGCCAAAAACATT.

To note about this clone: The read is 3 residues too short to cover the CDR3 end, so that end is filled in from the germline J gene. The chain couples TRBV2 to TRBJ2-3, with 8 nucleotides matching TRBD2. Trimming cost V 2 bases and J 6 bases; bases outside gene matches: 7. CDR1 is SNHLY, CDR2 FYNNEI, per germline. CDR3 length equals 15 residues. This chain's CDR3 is CASSETGTRSDTQYF. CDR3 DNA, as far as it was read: TGTGCCAGCAGTGAAACCGGGACTAGGAGTGATACG.

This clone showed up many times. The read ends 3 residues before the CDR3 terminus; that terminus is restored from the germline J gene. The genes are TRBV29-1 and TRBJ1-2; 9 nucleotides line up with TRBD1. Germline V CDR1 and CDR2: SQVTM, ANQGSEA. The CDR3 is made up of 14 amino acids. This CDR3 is CSVEVTGQGLGYTF. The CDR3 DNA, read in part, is TGCAGCGTTGAAGTTACCGGACAGGGGTTGGGC.

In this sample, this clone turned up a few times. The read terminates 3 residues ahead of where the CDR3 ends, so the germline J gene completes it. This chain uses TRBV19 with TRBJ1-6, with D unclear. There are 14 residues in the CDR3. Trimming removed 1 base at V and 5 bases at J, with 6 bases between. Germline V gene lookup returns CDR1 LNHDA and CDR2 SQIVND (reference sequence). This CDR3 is CASSIGVDNSPLHF. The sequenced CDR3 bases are TGTGCCAGTAGTATAGGCGTGGATAATTCACCC.

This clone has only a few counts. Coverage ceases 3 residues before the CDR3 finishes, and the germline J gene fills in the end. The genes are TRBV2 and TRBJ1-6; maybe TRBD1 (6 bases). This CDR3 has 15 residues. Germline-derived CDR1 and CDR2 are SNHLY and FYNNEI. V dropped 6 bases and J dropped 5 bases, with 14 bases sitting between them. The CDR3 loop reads CASRHRDTDNSPLHF. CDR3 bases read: TGTGCCAGCAGGCACCGGGACACCGATAATTCACCC.

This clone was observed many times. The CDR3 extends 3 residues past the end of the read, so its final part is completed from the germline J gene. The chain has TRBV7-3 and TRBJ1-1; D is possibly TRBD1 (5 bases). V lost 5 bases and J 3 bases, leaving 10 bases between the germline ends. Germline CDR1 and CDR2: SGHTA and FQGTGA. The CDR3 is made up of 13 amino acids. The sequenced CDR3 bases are TGTGCCAGCAGCCGCGGGGCCCACACTGAA. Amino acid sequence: CASSRGAHTE. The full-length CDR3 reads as CASSRGAHTEAFF. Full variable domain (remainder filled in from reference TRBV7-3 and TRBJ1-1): GAGVSQTPSNKVTEKGKYVELRCDPISGHTALYWYRQSLGQGPEFLIYFQGTGAADDSGLPNDRFFAVRPEGSVSTLKIQRTERGDSAVYLCASSRGAHTEAFFGQGTRLTVV.

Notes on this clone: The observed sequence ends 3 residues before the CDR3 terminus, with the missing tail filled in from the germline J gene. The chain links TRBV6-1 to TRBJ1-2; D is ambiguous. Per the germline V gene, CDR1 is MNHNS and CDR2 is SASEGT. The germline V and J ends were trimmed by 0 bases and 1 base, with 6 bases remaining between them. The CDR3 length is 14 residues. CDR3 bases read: TGTGCCAGCAGTGAAGCCCCCGGTAACTATGGC. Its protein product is CASSEAPGNYG. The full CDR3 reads CASSEAPGNYGYTF.

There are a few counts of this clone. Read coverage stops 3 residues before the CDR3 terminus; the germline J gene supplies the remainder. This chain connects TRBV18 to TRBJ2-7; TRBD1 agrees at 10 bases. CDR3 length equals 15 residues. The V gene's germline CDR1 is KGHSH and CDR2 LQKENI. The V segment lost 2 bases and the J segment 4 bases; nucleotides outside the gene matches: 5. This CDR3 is CASSPGTGAAYEQYF. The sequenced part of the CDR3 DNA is TGTGCCAGCTCACCAGGGACAGGGGCTGCGTACGAG.

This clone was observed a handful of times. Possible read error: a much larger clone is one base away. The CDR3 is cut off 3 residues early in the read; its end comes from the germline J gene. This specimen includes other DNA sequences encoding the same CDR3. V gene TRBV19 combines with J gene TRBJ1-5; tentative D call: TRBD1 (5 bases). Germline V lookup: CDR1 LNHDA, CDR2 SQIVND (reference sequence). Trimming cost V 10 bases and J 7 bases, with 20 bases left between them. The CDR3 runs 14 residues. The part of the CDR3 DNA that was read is TGTGCCACCACCCAGGGATCAGTAGGGCAGCCC. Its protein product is CATTQGSVGQP. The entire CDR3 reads CATTQGSVGQPQHF.

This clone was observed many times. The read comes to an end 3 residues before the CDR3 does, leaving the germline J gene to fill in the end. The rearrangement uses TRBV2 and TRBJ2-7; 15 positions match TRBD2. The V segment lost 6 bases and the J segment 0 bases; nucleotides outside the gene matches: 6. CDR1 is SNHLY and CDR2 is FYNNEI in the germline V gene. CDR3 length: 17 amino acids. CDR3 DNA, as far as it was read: TGTGCCAGCAGCGGTGGACTAGCGGGGGGGGACTCCTACGAG. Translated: CASSGGLAGGDSYE. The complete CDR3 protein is CASSGGLAGGDSYEQYF. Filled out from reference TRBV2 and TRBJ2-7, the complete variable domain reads EPEVTQTPSHQVTQMGQEVILRCVPISNHLYFYWYRQILGQKVEFLVSFYNNEISEKSEIFDDQFSVERPDGSNFTLKIRSTKLEDSAMYFCASSGGLAGGDSYEQYFGPGTRLTVT.